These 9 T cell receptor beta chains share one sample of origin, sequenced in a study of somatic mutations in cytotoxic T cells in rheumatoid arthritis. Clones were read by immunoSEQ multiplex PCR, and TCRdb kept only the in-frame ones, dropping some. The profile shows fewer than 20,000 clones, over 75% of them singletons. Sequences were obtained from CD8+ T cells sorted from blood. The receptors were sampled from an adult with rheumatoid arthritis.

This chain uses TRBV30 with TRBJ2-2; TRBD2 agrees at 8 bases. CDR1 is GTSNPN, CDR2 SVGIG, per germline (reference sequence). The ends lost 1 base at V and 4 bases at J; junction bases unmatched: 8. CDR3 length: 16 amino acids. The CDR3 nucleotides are TGTGCCTGGAGTGGGGCTACTAGCGGTGGCACCGGGGAGCTGTTTTTT. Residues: CAWSGATSGGTGELFF.

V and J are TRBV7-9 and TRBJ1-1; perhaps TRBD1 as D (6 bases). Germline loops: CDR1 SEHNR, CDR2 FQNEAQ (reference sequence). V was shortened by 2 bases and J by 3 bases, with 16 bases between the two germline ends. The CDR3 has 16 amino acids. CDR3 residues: CASSLSAGYRDTEAFF. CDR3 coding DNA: TGTGCCAGCAGCTTATCCGCGGGGTACAGGGACACTGAAGCTTTCTTT.

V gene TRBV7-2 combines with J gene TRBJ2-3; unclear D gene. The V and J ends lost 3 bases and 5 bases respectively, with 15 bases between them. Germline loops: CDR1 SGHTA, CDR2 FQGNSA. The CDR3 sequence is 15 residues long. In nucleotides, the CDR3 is TGTGCCAGCAGCTTGGCGACCTTCACCAGAGATACGCAGTATTTT. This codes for CASSLATFTRDTQYF. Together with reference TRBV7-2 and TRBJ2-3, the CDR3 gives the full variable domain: GAGVSQSPSNKVTEKGKDVELRCDPISGHTALYWYRQSLGQGLEFLIYFQGNSAPDKSGLPSDRFSAERTGGSVSTLTIQRTQQEDSAVYLCASSLATFTRDTQYFGPGTRLTVL.

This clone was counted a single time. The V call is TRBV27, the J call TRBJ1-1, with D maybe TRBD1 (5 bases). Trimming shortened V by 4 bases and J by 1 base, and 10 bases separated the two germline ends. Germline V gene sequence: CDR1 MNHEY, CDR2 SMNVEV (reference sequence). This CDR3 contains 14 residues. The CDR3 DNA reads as TGTGCCAGCAGTTGGTCCAGGGCGAACACTGAAGCTTTCTTT. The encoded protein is CASSWSRANTEAFF.

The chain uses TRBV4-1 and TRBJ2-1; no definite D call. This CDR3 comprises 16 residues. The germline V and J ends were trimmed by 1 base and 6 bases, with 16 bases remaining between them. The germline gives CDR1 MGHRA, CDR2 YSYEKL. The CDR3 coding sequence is TGCGCCAGCAGCCAAGGACTCACTCTAGTGGGCAATGAGCAGTTCTTC. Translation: CASSQGLTLVGNEQFF.

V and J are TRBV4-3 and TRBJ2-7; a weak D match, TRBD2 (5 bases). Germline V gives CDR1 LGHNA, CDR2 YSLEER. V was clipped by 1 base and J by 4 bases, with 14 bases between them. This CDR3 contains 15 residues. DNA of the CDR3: TGCGCCAGCAGCCAAGGGGCTCGGGGTTCGTACGAGCAGTACTTC. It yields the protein CASSQGARGSYEQYF.

CDR3 in amino acids: CASSSVSGQPYNEQFF. In DNA form, the CDR3 reads TGTGCCAGCAGCTCAGTTTCGGGACAGCCATACAATGAGCAGTTCTTC. The V and J genes are TRBV7-3 and TRBJ2-1, with 7 bases that match TRBD1. Trimming cost V 4 bases and J 4 bases; bases outside gene matches: 10. The CDR3 runs 16 residues. Germline-derived CDR1 and CDR2 are SGHTA and FQGTGA.

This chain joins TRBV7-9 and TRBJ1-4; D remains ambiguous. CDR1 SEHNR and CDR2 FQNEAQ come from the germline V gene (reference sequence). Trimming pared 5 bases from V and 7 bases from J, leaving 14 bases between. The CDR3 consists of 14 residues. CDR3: CASSPTDKIEKLFF. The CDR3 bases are TGTGCCAGCAGCCCGACCGACAAGATTGAAAAACTGTTTTTT.

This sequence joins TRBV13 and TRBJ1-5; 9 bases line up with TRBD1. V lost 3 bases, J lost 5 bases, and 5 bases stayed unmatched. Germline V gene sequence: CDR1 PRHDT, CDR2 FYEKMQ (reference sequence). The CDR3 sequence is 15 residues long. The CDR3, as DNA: TGTGCCAGCAGCTTTGGCGGACAGGGGCATCAGCCCCAGCATTTT. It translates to CASSFGGQGHQPQHF.